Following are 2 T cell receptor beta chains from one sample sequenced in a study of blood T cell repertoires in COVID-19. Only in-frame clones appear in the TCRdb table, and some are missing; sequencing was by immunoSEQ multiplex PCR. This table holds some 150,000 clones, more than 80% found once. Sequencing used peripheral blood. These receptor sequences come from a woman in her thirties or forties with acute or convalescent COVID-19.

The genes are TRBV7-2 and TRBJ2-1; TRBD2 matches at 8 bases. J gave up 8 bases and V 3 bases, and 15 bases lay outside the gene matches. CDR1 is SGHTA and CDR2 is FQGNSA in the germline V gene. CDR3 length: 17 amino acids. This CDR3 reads CASSFPLLGTSSHEQFF. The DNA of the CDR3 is TGTGCCAGCAGCTTCCCGCTACTCGGGACTAGTTCTCATGAGCAGTTCTTC.

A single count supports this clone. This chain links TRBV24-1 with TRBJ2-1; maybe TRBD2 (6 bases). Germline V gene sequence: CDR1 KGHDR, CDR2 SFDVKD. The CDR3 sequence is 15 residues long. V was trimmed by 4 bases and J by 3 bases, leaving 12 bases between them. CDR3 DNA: TGTGCCACCAGTGACTATAGCGGTAGCTACAATGAGCAGTTCTTC. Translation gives CATSDYSGSYNEQFF.